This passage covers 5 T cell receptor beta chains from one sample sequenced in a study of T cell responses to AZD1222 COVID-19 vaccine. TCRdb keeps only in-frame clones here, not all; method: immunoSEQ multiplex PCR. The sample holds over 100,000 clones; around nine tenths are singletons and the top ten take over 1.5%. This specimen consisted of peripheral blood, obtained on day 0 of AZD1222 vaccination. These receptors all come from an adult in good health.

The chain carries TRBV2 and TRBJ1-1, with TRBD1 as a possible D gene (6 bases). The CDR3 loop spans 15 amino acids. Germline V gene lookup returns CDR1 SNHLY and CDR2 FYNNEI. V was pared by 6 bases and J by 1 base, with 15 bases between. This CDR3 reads CASRKGKQGNTEAFF. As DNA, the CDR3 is TGTGCCAGCAGGAAGGGTAAACAGGGGAACACTGAAGCTTTCTTT.

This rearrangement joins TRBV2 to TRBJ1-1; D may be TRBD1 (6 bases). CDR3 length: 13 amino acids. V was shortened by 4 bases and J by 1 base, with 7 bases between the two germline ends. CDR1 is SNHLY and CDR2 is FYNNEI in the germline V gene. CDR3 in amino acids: CASSAQGNTEAFF. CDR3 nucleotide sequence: TGTGCCAGCAGTGCACAGGGGAACACTGAAGCTTTCTTT.

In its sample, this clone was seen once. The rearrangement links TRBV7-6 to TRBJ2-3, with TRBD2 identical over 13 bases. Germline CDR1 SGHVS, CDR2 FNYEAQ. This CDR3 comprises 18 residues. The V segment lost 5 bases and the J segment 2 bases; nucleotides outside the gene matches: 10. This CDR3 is CASSRLAGGGGPTDTQYF. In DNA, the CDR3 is TGTGCCAGCAGCCGACTAGCGGGAGGAGGGGGTCCCACAGATACGCAGTATTTT.

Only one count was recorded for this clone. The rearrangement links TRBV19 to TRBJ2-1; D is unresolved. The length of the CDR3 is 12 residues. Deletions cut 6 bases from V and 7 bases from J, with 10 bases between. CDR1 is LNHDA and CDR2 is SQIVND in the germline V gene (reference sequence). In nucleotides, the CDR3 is TGTGCCAGTAGCGAAGTGGGGAATGAGCAGTTCTTC. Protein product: CASSEVGNEQFF.

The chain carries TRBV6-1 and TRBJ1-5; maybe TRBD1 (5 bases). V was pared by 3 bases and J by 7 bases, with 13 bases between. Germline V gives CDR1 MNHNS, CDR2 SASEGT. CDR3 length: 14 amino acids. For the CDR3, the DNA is TGTGCCAGCAGTGAGGGGCGGGGGAAACAGCCCCAGCATTTT. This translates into CASSEGRGKQPQHF.